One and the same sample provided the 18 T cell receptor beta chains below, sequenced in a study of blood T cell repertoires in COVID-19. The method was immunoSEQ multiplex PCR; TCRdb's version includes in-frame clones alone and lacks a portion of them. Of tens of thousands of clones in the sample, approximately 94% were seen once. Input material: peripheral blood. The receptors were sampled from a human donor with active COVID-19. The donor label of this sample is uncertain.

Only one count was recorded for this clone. The CDR3 loop reads CASSPPGQGIGELFF. DNA of the CDR3: TGTGCCAGCTCACCACCGGGACAGGGGATCGGGGAGCTGTTTTTT. The rearrangement joins TRBV18 to TRBJ2-2, with 10 bases aligning to TRBD1. J was trimmed by 7 bases and V by 0 bases; bases with no gene match: 2. The CDR3 runs to 15 residues. Germline V gene sequence: CDR1 KGHSH, CDR2 LQKENI.

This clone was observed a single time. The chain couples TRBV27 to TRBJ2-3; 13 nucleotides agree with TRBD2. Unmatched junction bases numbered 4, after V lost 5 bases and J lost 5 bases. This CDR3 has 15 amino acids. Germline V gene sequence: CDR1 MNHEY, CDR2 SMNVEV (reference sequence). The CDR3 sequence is CASSPRTSGRDTQYF. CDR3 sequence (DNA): TGTGCCAGCAGTCCCCGGACTAGCGGGAGAGATACGCAGTATTTT.

The CDR3 reads CASSLSQGPSEQYF. CDR3 coding DNA: TGCGCCAGCAGCTTAAGCCAGGGGCCTAGCGAGCAGTACTTC. The chain links TRBV5-1 to TRBJ2-7; TRBD1 might be the D (6 bases). CDR1 is SGHRS and CDR2 is YFSETQ in the germline V gene. Trimming left V 2 bases short and J 6 bases short, with 15 bases between. CDR3 size: 14 residues.

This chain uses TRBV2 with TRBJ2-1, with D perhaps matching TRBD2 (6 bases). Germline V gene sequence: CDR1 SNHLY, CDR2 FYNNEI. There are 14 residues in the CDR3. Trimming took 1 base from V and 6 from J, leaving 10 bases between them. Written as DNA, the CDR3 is TGTGCCAGCAGTGAAGATTCCGGGGGCAATGAGCAGTTCTTC. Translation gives CASSEDSGGNEQFF.

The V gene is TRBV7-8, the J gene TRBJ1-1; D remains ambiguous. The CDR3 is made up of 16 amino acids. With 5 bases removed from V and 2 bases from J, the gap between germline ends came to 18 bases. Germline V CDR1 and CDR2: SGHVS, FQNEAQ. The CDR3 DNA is TGTGCCAGCAGCCACATTTCTTCAGGATACAACACTGAAGCTTTCTTT. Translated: CASSHISSGYNTEAFF.

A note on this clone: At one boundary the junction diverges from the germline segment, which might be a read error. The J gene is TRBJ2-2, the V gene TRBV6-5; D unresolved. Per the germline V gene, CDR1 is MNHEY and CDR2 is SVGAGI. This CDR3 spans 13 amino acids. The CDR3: CASSNSRAGELFF. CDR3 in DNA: TGTGCCAGCAGTAACTCCCGCGCCGGGGAGCTGTTTTTT.

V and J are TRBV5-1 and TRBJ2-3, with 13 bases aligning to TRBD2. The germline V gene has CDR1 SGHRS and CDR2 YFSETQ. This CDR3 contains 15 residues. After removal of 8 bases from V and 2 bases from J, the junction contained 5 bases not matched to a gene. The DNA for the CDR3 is TGCGCCAGTACCGGGACTAGCGGGGTCACAGATACGCAGTATTTT. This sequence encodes CASTGTSGVTDTQYF. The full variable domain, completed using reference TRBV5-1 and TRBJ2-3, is KAGVTQTPRYLIKTRGQQVTLSCSPISGHRSVSWYQQTPGQGLQFLFEYFSETQRNKGNFPGRFSGRQFSNSRSEMNVSTLELGDSALYLCASTGTSGVTDTQYFGPGTRLTVL.

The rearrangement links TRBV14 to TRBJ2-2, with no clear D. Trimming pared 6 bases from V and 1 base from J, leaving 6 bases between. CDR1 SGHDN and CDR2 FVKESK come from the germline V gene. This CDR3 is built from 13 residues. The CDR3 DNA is TGTGCCAGCAGTCCAGGGAACACCGGGGAGCTGTTTTTT. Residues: CASSPGNTGELFF.

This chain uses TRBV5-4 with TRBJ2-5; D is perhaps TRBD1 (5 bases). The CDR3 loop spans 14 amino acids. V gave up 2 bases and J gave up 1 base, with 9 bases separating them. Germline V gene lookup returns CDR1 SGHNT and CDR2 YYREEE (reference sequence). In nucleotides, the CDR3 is TGTGCCAGCAGCTTCCAGGGTACCCAAGAGACCCAGTACTTC. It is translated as CASSFQGTQETQYF.

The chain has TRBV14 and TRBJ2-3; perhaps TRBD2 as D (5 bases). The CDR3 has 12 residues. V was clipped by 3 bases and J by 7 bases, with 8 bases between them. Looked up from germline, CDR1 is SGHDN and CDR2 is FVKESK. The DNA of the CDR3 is TGTGCCAGCAGCCAGTGGGAGTATACGCAGTATTTT. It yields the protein CASSQWEYTQYF.

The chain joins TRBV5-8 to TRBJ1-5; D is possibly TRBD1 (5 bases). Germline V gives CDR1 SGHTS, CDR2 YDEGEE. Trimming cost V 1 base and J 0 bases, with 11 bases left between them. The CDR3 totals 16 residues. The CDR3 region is CASSLTGAVSNQPQHF. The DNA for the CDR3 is TGTGCCAGCAGCTTGACAGGCGCAGTTAGCAATCAGCCCCAGCATTTT.

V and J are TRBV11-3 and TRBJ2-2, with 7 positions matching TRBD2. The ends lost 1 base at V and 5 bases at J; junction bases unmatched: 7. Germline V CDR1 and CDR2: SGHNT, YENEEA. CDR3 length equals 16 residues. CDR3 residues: CASSLGGSSGTGELFF. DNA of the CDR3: TGTGCCAGCAGCTTAGGCGGGAGTTCGGGGACCGGGGAGCTGTTTTTT.

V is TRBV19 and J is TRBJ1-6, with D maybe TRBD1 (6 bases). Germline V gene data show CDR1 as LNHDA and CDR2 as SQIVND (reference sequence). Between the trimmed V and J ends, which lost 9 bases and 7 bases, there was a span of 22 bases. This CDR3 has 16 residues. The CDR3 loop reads CASTTENRARNSPLHF. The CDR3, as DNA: TGTGCCAGCACGACCGAAAACAGGGCTCGCAATTCACCCCTCCACTTT.

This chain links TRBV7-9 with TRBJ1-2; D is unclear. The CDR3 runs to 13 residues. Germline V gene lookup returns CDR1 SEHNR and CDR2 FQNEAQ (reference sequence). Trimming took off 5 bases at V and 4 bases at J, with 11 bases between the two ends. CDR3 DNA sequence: TGTGCCAGCAGCCCTAGTGGAGGCTATGGCTACACCTTC. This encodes CASSPSGGYGYTF.

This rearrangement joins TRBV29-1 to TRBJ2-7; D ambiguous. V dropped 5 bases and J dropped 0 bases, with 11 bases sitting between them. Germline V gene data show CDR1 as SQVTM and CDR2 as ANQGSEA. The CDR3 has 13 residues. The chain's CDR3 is CSVLGTNSYEQYF. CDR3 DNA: TGCAGCGTTTTGGGCACAAACTCCTACGAGCAGTACTTC.

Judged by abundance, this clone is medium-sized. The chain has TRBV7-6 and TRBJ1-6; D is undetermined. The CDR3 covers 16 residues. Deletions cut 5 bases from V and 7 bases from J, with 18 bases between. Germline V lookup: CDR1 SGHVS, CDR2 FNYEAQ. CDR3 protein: CASSRSSPGSNSPLHF. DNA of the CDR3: TGTGCCAGCAGCCGGAGCTCACCGGGATCCAATTCACCCCTCCACTTT.

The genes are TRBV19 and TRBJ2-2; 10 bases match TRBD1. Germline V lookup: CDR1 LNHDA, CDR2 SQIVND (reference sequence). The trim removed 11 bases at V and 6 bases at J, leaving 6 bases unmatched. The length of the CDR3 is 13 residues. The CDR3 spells CAGGQGTAGELFF. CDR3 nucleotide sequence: TGTGCCGGGGGACAGGGGACGGCCGGGGAGCTGTTTTTT.

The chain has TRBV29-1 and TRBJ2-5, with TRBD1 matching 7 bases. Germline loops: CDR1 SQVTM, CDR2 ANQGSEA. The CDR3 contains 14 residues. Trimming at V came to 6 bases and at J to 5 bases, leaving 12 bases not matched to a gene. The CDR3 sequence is CSVSQGWRMETQYF. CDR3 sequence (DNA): TGCAGCGTCTCACAGGGGTGGCGGATGGAGACCCAGTACTTC. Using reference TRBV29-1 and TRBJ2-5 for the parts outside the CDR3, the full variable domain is SAVISQKPSRDICQRGTSLTIQCQVDSQVTMMFWYRQQPGQSLTLIATANQGSEATYESGFVIDKFPISRPNLTFSTLTVSNMSPEDSSIYLCSVSQGWRMETQYFGPGTRLLVL.